The rows below give T cell receptor beta chains drawn from one sample of a study of patients and donors after allogeneic stem cell transplantation. TCRdb re-called the RT-PCR reads through MiXCR, storing one row per CDR3 protein. The sample lists more than 850,000 distinct CDR3 sequences, about 20% seen once, with 6% in the top ten. Sequenced: blood, either unsorted or a sorted T cell fraction (not recorded which). The receptors shown here come from a human donor who was either an allogeneic HSCT recipient or a stem cell or donor lymphocyte infusion donor (not recorded which). It is not recorded whose cells these are; they may come from a transplant donor. The CDR3 runs from the conserved cysteine through the conserved F or W. Fields, in order: D gene, CDR3 length, clone size, V gene, J gene, CDR3 DNA, CDR3 protein. The D gene is left open where the match is weak. A clone size is listed for some rows: how often the clone was seen (once, few, many), or a class if it is expanded.

TRBD1,16,few,TRBV7-9,TRBJ1-5,TGTGCCAGCAGCGCCGGGACAGGGAATGTGAATCAGCCCCAGCATTTT,CASSAGTGNVNQPQHF
TRBD2,17,.,TRBV7-3,TRBJ2-2,TGTGCCAGCAGCTTAAGTCGGGCTAGCGGGAACACCGGGGAGCTGTTTTTT,CASSLSRASGNTGELFF
.,15,few,TRBV27,TRBJ2-7,TGTGCCAGCAAACAACAGGACACATACTCCTACGAGCAGTACTTC,CASKQQDTYSYEQYF
TRBD2,15,.,TRBV4-1,TRBJ2-7,TGCGCCAGCAGCCAAGTGGCTAGCGGGAGGTCGGAGCAGTACTTC,CASSQVASGRSEQYF
.,15,.,TRBV24-1,TRBJ2-1,TGTGCCACCAGTGATAGGGCAGCTTCCTACAATGAGCAGTTCTTC,CATSDRAASYNEQFF
.,15,.,TRBV6-1,TRBJ2-7,TGTGCCAGCAGTGCCTCCGGGACACCTTCCTACGAGCAGTACTTC,CASSASGTPSYEQYF
.,15,few,TRBV7-2,TRBJ2-7,TGTGCCAGCAGCTTGGGAGGCTGGGTCTCCTACGAGCAGTACTTC,CASSLGGWVSYEQYF
TRBD2,14,few,TRBV15,TRBJ2-1,TGTGCCACCAGCAGGTTAGCGGGGATCGATGAGCAGTTCTTC,CATSRLAGIDEQFF
.,16,.,TRBV6-5,TRBJ1-2,TGTGCCAGCAGTTCAGTCGGCCACGGAAGCAACTATGGCTACACCTTC,CASSSVGHGSNYGYTF
TRBD1,16,few,TRBV7-6,TRBJ1-4,TGTGCCAGCAGCCCAGGCGACAGGGGTACTAATGAAAAACTGTTTTTT,CASSPGDRGTNEKLFF
.,14,.,TRBV20-1,TRBJ1-3,TGCAGTGCTAACGACAAGAGCTCTGGAAACACCATATATTTT,CSANDKSSGNTIYF
.,14,.,TRBV9,TRBJ2-1,TGTGCCAGCAGTAGCGGACCGCCGGCCGATGAGCAGTTCTTC,CASSSGPPADEQFF
TRBD1,14,.,TRBV29-1,TRBJ2-7,TGCAGCGTTGAGTCTTCAGGGGGCGCGTGGGAGCAGTACTTC,CSVESSGGAWEQYF
TRBD1,17,.,TRBV20-1,TRBJ2-5,TGCAGTGCTAGAGTTTGGCAGGGGGCGCTTAATCAAGAGACCCAGTACTTC,CSARVWQGALNQETQYF
.,11,many,TRBV12-3/TRBV12-4,TRBJ2-1,TGTGCCAGCAGTTTCGGTGATGAGCAGTTCTTC,CASSFGDEQFF
.,14,.,TRBV20-1,TRBJ2-2,TGCAGTGCTACGGTGGCGGGGAACACCGGGGAGCTGTTTTTT,CSATVAGNTGELFF
.,15,.,TRBV20-1,TRBJ1-1,TGCAGTGCTCTACAGGACAGCAGCCCCAGCTATGAAGCTTTCTTT,CSALQDSSPSYEAFF
.,13,.,TRBV29-1,TRBJ1-5,TGCAGCGTTGAGCCAGGGGAGGGTCAGCCCCAGCATTTT,CSVEPGEGQPQHF
.,13,few,TRBV6-1,TRBJ1-4,TGTGCCAGCACGGAGCGAACCGGAGAAAAACTGTTTTTT,CASTERTGEKLFF
.,14,few,TRBV7-2,TRBJ1-1,TGTGCCAGCAGGGTACAGGGCCCGAACACTGAAGCTTTCTTT,CASRVQGPNTEAFF
TRBD2,19,few,TRBV11-2,TRBJ2-4,TGTGCCAGCAGCTTAACTGGGACTAGCGGGGAGCTAGCCAAAAACATTCAGTACTTC,CASSLTGTSGELAKNIQYF
TRBD1,17,few,TRBV5-1,TRBJ2-2,TGCGCCAGCAGCACCAGGGACAGGGGTGTGAACACCGGGGAGCTGTTTTTT,CASSTRDRGVNTGELFF
.,13,.,TRBV28,TRBJ2-5,TGTGCCAGTCTAACCGGGCTCCAGCAGACCCAGTACTTC,CASLTGLQQTQYF
.,13,few,TRBV29-1,TRBJ1-2,TGCAGCGTTGAAAACGGAGTTAACTATGGCTACACCTTC,CSVENGVNYGYTF
TRBD2,16,.,TRBV6-2/TRBV6-3,TRBJ2-1,TGTGCCAGCAGTCAACTAGCGGGGGCCTTCTACAATGAGCAGTTCTTC,CASSQLAGAFYNEQFF
.,15,few,TRBV12-3/TRBV12-4,TRBJ1-5,TGTGCCAGCGCTCAGTTGTGGGACAGCAATCAGCCCCAGCATTTT,CASAQLWDSNQPQHF
.,16,.,TRBV5-1,TRBJ1-2,TGCGCCAGCAGCTTGGAAGTAGGGGGAGAGAGCTATGGCTACACCTTC,CASSLEVGGESYGYTF
.,15,few,TRBV2,TRBJ1-5,TGTGCCAGCAGTGGCAACAGCGGGGTCAATCAGCCCCAGCATTTT,CASSGNSGVNQPQHF
.,14,few,TRBV20-1,TRBJ2-6,TGCAGTGCTAGAGGGGGGTCTGGGGCCAACGTCCTGACTTTC,CSARGGSGANVLTF
.,14,few,TRBV12-3/TRBV12-4,TRBJ1-6,TGTGCCAGCAGTTTAATGGGGGCTAGTTCACCCCTCCACTTT,CASSLMGASSPLHF
.,13,few,TRBV12-3/TRBV12-4,TRBJ2-7,TGTGCCAGCACCCAAGGATCTACCTACGAGCAGTACTTC,CASTQGSTYEQYF
TRBD2,15,many,TRBV4-2,TRBJ2-7,TGTGCCAGCAGCCAAGGTCAGGGAGGGCCCTACGAGCAGTACTTC,CASSQGQGGPYEQYF
.,12,many,TRBV21-1,TRBJ2-7,TGTGCCAGCAGCGACAGGGGCCACGAGCAGTACTTC,CASSDRGHEQYF
.,15,.,TRBV11-2,TRBJ2-1,TGTGCCAGCAGCTCCCACTTAACTCATCACAATGAGCAGTTCTTC,CASSSHLTHHNEQFF
.,14,few,TRBV12-3/TRBV12-4,TRBJ2-5,TGTGCCAGCAGCCGACTCTCGAGCCAAGAGACCCAGTACTTC,CASSRLSSQETQYF
.,12,.,TRBV6-5,TRBJ1-1,TGTGCCAGCAGTCGCGCTGGCCTTGAAGCTTTCTTT,CASSRAGLEAFF
.,12,.,TRBV30,TRBJ2-1,TGTGCCTGGAGTATCGACCACAATGAGCAGTTCTTC,CAWSIDHNEQFF
TRBD2,16,.,TRBV20-1,TRBJ2-2,TGCAGTGCTAGAGAGACTAGCGGGAGCCCCACCGGGGAGCTGTTTTTT,CSARETSGSPTGELFF
TRBD2,16,few,TRBV20-1,TRBJ2-3,TGCAGTGCTAAGCCCCCCCGACCCGGACTAGGAGATACGCAGTATTTT,CSAKPPRPGLGDTQYF
TRBD1,16,few,TRBV3-1,TRBJ2-5,TGTGCCAGCAGCCCCACAGGGGCGCGTATCCAAGAGACCCAGTACTTC,CASSPTGARIQETQYF
TRBD2,15,.,TRBV5-1,TRBJ2-1,TGCGCCAGCAGCTTCACCGGGACTAGCGGAAATGAGCAGTTCTTC,CASSFTGTSGNEQFF